Described below is a single T cell receptor (beta chain) sequence and its context. Its cognate antigen is unknown. CDR1 SQVTM and CDR2 ANQGSEA come from the germline V gene. The CDR3 has 14 residues. With 0 bases removed from V and 6 bases from J, the gap between germline ends came to 14 bases. With 60 Vbeta and 13 Jbeta primers, the PCR was carried out. Clones were read by immunoSEQ multiplex PCR, and TCRdb kept only the in-frame ones, dropping some. Among more than 80,000 clones listed, about 89% were seen once. The data stem from a study of cytomegalovirus exposure and HLA in healthy donors. For the study at large: The study's early data release held 80 million to 95 million unique TCRs from HLA-typed donors.

Study findings and constraints: Fewer N-insertions (relative to the approximately 670-donor mean) were reportedly seen in an Asian-associated ancestry cluster in a later analysis.

The source material was PBMCs. V is TRBV29-1 and J is TRBJ1-2, with D possibly TRBD1 on 6 matching bases. The TCR sequence derives from a man aged 25-40 years in good health and CMV-seropositive. The CDR3 DNA reads as TGCAGCGTTGAAGATCTCAGGGGTATTGATGGCTACACCTTC. Translation: CSVEDLRGIDGYTF.